The T cell receptor gamma chain under discussion was sequenced for a study of γδ T cells in repeated Plasmodium falciparum infection. As to this clone: This likely reflects a read error, since a far larger clone is one base away. The sample contains more than one DNA sequence encoding this CDR3.

TCRdb fed the multiplex PCR reads into CATT to redo clone calling. Of around 25,000 gamma-chain clones in the sample, 3% were seen once. Bulk repertoires came from Vgamma9/Vdelta2+ or Vdelta2-negative gammadelta T cells flow-sorted from PBMC. CDR3 length: 14 residues. Germline V gene lookup returns CDR1 VTNTFY and CDR2 YDVSTARD (reference sequence). The V gene call is TRGV3, and the J gene call is absent. This TCR came from a pool of human donors (malaria-infected and uninfected, not separated). The specimen sequenced was gamma-delta T cells from blood. Here the CDR3 reads CATWDRNLYYKKLF. The CDR3 nucleotides read TGTGCCACCTGGGACAGGAATCTTTATTATAAGAAGCTCTTT.